These 3 T cell receptor beta chains were sequenced from one sample in a study of human T cells and chemical hapten exposure. Time point here: patch test 3, about 24 weeks after DPC sensitization. Regarding treatment: therapeutic diphenylcyclopropenone sensitization with weekly scalp DPC. MiXCR, applied by TCRdb to the RACE reads, yields one record per CDR3 protein. The top ten hold 2% to 2.5% of the sample, which has about 160,000 distinct CDR3 sequences, about a quarter seen once. The sequencing used whole blood, collected in connection with sensitization to the hapten diphenylcyclopropenone (DPC). These receptors were taken from a woman aged 18-29 years with alopecia areata. Some clones in this sample may be carry-over from other donors' samples.

The rearrangement links TRBV9 to TRBJ2-3, with 7 bases fitting TRBD2. CDR1 is SGDLS and CDR2 is YYNGEE in the germline V gene. The V and J ends lost 1 base and 0 bases, in that order; junction bases with no gene match: 8. There are 17 residues in the CDR3. CDR3 amino acids: CASSVQGSGVSTDTQYF. DNA of the CDR3: TGTGCCAGCAGCGTACAAGGGAGCGGGGTTAGCACAGATACGCAGTATTTT.

There are a few counts of this clonotype. This sequence joins TRBV5-1 and TRBJ2-7; maybe TRBD2 (7 bases). Germline assignment: CDR1 SGHRS and CDR2 YFSETQ. With 4 bases removed from V and 4 bases from J, the gap between germline ends came to 15 bases. The CDR3 has 14 residues. The CDR3 coding sequence is TGCGCCAGCAGCCGTGAGGGGGAGGGTTACGAGCAGTACTTC. Encoded protein: CASSREGEGYEQYF.

This sequence joins TRBV15 and TRBJ1-1, with D possibly being TRBD1 (5 bases). CDR1 and CDR2 (germline): LNHNV, YYDKDF (reference sequence). The CDR3 has 18 amino acids. V lost 2 bases to trimming and J lost 3 bases, with 22 bases between them. CDR3: CATSRYKAGRLRDTEAFF. CDR3 sequence (DNA): TGTGCCACCAGCAGATATAAGGCGGGGCGATTGAGGGACACTGAAGCTTTCTTT.